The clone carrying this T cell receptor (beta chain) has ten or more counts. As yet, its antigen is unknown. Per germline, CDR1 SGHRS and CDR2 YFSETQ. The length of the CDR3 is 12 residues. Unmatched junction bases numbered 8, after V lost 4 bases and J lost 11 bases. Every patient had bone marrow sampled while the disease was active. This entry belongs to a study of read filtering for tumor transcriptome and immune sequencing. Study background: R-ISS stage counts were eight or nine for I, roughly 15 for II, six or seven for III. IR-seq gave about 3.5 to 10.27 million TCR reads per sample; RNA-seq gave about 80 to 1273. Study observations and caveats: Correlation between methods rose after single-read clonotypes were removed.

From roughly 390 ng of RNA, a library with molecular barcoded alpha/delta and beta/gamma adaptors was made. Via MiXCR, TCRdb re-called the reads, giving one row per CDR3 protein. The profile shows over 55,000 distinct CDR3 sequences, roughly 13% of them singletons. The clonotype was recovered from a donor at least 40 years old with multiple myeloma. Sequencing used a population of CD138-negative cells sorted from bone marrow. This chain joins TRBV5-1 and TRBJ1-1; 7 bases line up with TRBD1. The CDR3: CASSGRGSAAFF. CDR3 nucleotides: TGCGCCAGCAGCGGCAGGGGGTCTGCGGCTTTCTTT.